The rows below give T cell receptor beta chains drawn from one sample of a study of blood T cell repertoires in COVID-19. Profiled with immunoSEQ multiplex PCR; TCRdb holds only in-frame clones, not every one. The sample has 150,000 to 250,000 clones; around 80% are singletons. Sequenced: peripheral blood. These receptors all stem from a human donor with acute or convalescent COVID-19. The donor label of this sample is uncertain. The CDR3 runs from the conserved cysteine through the conserved F or W. The D gene is left open where the match is weak. Some rows mark clone size as missing; the rest say once, few, many or name a class of expanded clone.

j_call	d_call	clone_size	v_call	cdr3_aa	cdr3_nt
TRBJ1-2	NA	NA	TRBV6-5	CASSYSGDTIPYGYTF	TGTGCCAGCAGTTACTCAGGGGACACTATCCCCTACGGCTACACCTTC
TRBJ2-7	NA	NA	TRBV7-9	CASSFSGSSYEQYF	TGTGCCAGCAGCTTTTCCGGGAGCTCCTACGAGCAGTACTTC
TRBJ2-1	TRBD2	NA	TRBV10-1	CASSDSSGRAVEQFF	TGCGCCAGCAGTGATTCTAGCGGGAGGGCCGTTGAGCAGTTCTTC
TRBJ1-5	TRBD1	few	TRBV28	CASSFEGTVNQPQHF	TGTGCCAGCAGTTTCGAGGGGACAGTCAATCAGCCCCAGCATTTT
TRBJ2-7	NA	NA	TRBV19	CASSIRSHYEQYF	TGTGCCAGTAGTATCAGATCCCATTACGAGCAGTACTTC
TRBJ1-1	NA	NA	TRBV5-1	CASRLRGLNTEAFF	TGCGCCAGCAGACTCCGGGGTCTGAACACTGAAGCTTTCTTT
TRBJ2-2	TRBD1	NA	TRBV27	CASGQGSGELFF	TGTGCCAGCGGACAGGGAAGCGGGGAGCTGTTTTTT
TRBJ1-1	NA	NA	TRBV12-3/TRBV12-4	CASTDRLNTEAFF	TGTGCCAGCACGGACAGATTGAACACTGAAGCTTTCTTT
TRBJ1-4	TRBD1	NA	TRBV9	CASSPRGTHEKLFF	TGTGCCAGCAGCCCCAGGGGGACTCATGAAAAACTGTTTTTT
TRBJ2-7	TRBD2	NA	TRBV6-5	CASSYSLAGSYEQYF	TGTGCCAGCAGTTACAGCCTAGCGGGGTCCTACGAGCAGTACTTC
TRBJ2-7	NA	NA	TRBV27	CASSLGPGGYEQYF	TGTGCCAGCAGCCTAGGTCCCGGTGGGTACGAGCAGTACTTC
TRBJ1-2	TRBD1	few	TRBV2	CASRQGESHGYTF	TGTGCCAGCAGACAGGGGGAATCCCATGGCTACACCTTC
TRBJ2-3	TRBD2	NA	TRBV9	CASSPPGLALADTQYF	TGTGCCAGCAGCCCCCCGGGACTAGCTTTGGCAGATACGCAGTATTTT
TRBJ1-2	NA	NA	TRBV28	CASSFAAGFRYGYTF	TGTGCCAGCAGTTTCGCCGCAGGGTTCCGCTATGGCTACACCTTC
TRBJ2-7	TRBD2	NA	TRBV3-1/TRBV3-2	CASSHGGGLAGYEQYF	TGTGCCAGCAGCCACGGCGGGGGACTAGCGGGATACGAGCAGTACTTC
TRBJ2-7	NA	NA	TRBV5-1	CASSPFPRDEQYF	TGCGCCAGCAGTCCCTTTCCCAGGGACGAGCAGTACTTC
TRBJ1-4	TRBD1	NA	TRBV27	CASSRQGTNEKLFF	TGTGCCAGCAGTAGACAGGGCACTAATGAAAAACTGTTTTTT
TRBJ1-2	NA	NA	TRBV19	CASRDDGRNYGYTF	TGTGCCAGTAGAGACGACGGGAGGAACTATGGCTACACCTTC
TRBJ1-6	TRBD1	NA	TRBV11-2	CASSADRGLNNSPLHF	TGTGCCAGCAGCGCGGACAGGGGGCTGAATAATTCACCCCTCCACTTT
TRBJ2-3	NA	NA	TRBV5-6	CASSFTSSDTQYF	TGTGCCAGCAGCTTTACTAGCTCTGATACGCAGTATTTT
TRBJ2-3	NA	NA	TRBV14	CASSWGGQATQYF	TGTGCCAGCAGCTGGGGGGGACAAGCTACGCAGTATTTT
TRBJ1-2	NA	NA	TRBV7-2	CASSSSAGQRYGYTF	TGTGCCAGCAGCTCCTCCGCGGGGCAACGCTATGGCTACACCTTC
TRBJ2-5	NA	NA	TRBV5-1	CASSFVGGLQETQYF	TGCGCCAGCAGCTTTGTAGGGGGTCTGCAAGAGACCCAGTACTTC
TRBJ2-7	NA	NA	TRBV27	CASRTSPGSYEQYF	TGTGCCAGCAGAACCTCGCCCGGGTCCTACGAGCAGTACTTC
TRBJ1-5	NA	few	TRBV24-1	CATSQGVGPQHF	TGTGCCACCAGCCAGGGTGTAGGGCCCCAGCATTTT
TRBJ1-1	NA	NA	TRBV2	CASTFDSLGTEAFF	TGTGCCAGCACCTTTGACTCGCTTGGGACTGAAGCTTTCTTT
TRBJ2-7	TRBD1	NA	TRBV7-6	CASSLDGTGEGYEQYF	TGTGCCAGCAGCTTAGATGGGACAGGCGAGGGGTACGAGCAGTACTTC
TRBJ1-1	NA	NA	TRBV2	CASSAPTLNTEAFF	TGTGCCAGCAGTGCGCCCACACTGAACACTGAAGCTTTCTTT
TRBJ2-5	TRBD1	NA	TRBV18	CASSRDRLGETQYF	TGTGCCAGCTCGCGGGACAGGCTGGGAGAGACCCAGTACTTC
TRBJ2-7	NA	NA	TRBV7-6	CASSFSEQGNEQYF	TGTGCCAGCAGCTTCTCAGAACAGGGAAACGAGCAGTACTTC
TRBJ2-5	NA	NA	TRBV21-1	CASSVDRVVETQYF	TGTGCCAGCAGCGTGGACAGGGTAGTAGAGACCCAGTACTTC
TRBJ2-5	TRBD2	NA	TRBV4-2	CASSPSGLAGGETQYF	TGTGCCAGCAGCCCGTCGGGGCTAGCGGGAGGAGAGACCCAGTACTTC
TRBJ2-3	TRBD2	NA	TRBV24-1	CATSYGGRTDTQYF	TGTGCCACCTCCTACGGCGGGAGGACAGATACGCAGTATTTT
TRBJ1-5	NA	NA	TRBV11-2	CASSLGEGGSQPQHF	TGTGCCAGCAGCTTAGGGGAAGGGGGAAGCCAGCCCCAGCATTTT
TRBJ2-1	NA	NA	TRBV7-9	CASSLTGLGSYNEQFF	TGTGCCAGCAGCCTCACGGGACTGGGTTCCTACAATGAGCAGTTCTTC
TRBJ2-5	NA	NA	TRBV5-1	CASSQQGRETQYF	TGCGCCAGCAGCCAACAGGGTCGAGAGACCCAGTACTTC
TRBJ2-1	TRBD2	once	TRBV7-8	CASSLGLAAYNEQFF	TGTGCCAGCAGCTTGGGACTAGCGGCGTACAATGAGCAGTTCTTC
TRBJ2-2	NA	NA	TRBV15	CATSQGGITGELFF	TGTGCCACCAGCCAGGGCGGCATCACCGGGGAGCTGTTTTTT
TRBJ2-3	NA	NA	TRBV11-2	CASSPLGGRTDTQYF	TGTGCCAGCAGTCCGCTTGGGGGGAGGACAGATACGCAGTATTTT
TRBJ2-1	NA	NA	TRBV18	CASSLGSMVAYNEQFF	TGTGCCAGCTCACTGGGGAGTATGGTAGCGTACAATGAGCAGTTCTTC
TRBJ1-2	TRBD1	NA	TRBV3-1/TRBV3-2	CASSHKQGALNYGYTF	TGTGCCAGCAGCCATAAACAGGGGGCGCTTAACTATGGCTACACCTTC
TRBJ2-7	NA	NA	TRBV25-1	CASSLGTYYEQYF	TGTGCCAGCAGTTTAGGGACTTACTACGAGCAGTACTTC
TRBJ1-5	TRBD1	NA	TRBV28	CASSFLGGAQGYNQPQHF	TGTGCCAGCAGTTTCCTCGGAGGGGCACAGGGGTACAATCAGCCCCAGCATTTT
TRBJ1-2	NA	NA	TRBV12-5	CASGLSTFYGYTF	TGTGCTAGTGGTTTGTCTACCTTCTATGGCTACACCTTC
TRBJ2-1	NA	NA	TRBV7-9	CASSLGGGSYNEQFF	TGTGCCAGCAGTTTAGGAGGGGGATCCTACAATGAGCAGTTCTTC
TRBJ2-7	NA	NA	TRBV6-2/TRBV6-3	CASSRTGTLQEQYF	TGTGCCAGCAGTCGCACCGGGACTCTCCAGGAGCAGTACTTC
TRBJ1-5	TRBD1	once	TRBV19	CASSIDTGTGSIQPQHF	TGTGCCAGTAGTATAGATACCGGGACAGGGTCAATTCAGCCCCAGCATTTT
TRBJ2-7	TRBD1	NA	TRBV5-1	CASSQSALTGNYEQYF	TGCGCCAGCAGCCAGTCAGCCCTGACAGGGAACTACGAGCAGTACTTC
TRBJ2-2	NA	NA	TRBV19	CASKAQGLGPNTGELFF	TGTGCCAGTAAGGCGCAGGGCCTGGGGCCAAACACCGGGGAGCTGTTTTTT
TRBJ2-1	TRBD2	NA	TRBV24-1	CATSHPSGRAVRNEQFF	TGTGCCACCAGCCATCCTAGCGGGAGGGCAGTTCGAAATGAGCAGTTCTTC
TRBJ2-7	NA	NA	TRBV14	CASSQVNSYEQYF	TGTGCCAGCAGCCAAGTCAACTCCTACGAGCAGTACTTC
TRBJ1-4	NA	NA	TRBV7-6	CASSISRGNEKLFF	TGTGCCAGCAGCATATCCAGGGGTAATGAAAAACTGTTTTTT
TRBJ2-1	TRBD2	NA	TRBV7-2	CASKLAGQTGEQFF	TGTGCCAGCAAACTAGCGGGCCAGACGGGTGAGCAGTTCTTC
TRBJ1-1	NA	NA	TRBV18	CASSPSVNTEAFF	TGTGCCAGCTCACCATCGGTGAACACTGAAGCTTTCTTT
TRBJ2-2	NA	NA	TRBV5-1	CASSFTGGRELFF	TGCGCCAGCAGCTTTACTGGGGGCAGGGAGCTGTTTTTT